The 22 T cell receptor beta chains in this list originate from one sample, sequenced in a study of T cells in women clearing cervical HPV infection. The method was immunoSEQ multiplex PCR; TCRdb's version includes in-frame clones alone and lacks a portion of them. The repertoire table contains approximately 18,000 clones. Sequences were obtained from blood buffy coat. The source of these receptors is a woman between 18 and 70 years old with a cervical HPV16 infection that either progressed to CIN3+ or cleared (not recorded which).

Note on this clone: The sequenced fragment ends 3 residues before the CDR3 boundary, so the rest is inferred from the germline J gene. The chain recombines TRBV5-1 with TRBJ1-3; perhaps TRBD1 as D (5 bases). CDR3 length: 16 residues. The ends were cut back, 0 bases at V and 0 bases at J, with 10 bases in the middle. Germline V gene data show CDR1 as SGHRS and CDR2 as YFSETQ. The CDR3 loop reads CASSLEGAISGNTIYF. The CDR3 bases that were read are TGCGCCAGCAGCTTGGAAGGGGCCATCTCTGGAAACACC.

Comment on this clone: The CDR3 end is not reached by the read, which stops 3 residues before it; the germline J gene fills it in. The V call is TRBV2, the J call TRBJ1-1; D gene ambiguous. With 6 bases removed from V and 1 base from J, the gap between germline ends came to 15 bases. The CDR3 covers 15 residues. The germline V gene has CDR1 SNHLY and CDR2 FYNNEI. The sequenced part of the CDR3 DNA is TGTGCCAGCAGACCCAGACACGCTGAGAACACTGAA. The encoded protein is CASRPRHAENTE. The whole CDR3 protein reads CASRPRHAENTEAFF.

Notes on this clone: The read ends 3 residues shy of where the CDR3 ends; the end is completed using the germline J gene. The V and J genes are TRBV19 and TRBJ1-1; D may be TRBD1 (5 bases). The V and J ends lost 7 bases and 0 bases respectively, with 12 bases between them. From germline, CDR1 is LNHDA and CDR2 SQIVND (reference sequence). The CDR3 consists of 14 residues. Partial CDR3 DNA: TGTGCCAGTAAGGGGCGGACGTTGAACACTGAA. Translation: CASKGRTLNTE. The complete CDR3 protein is CASKGRTLNTEAFF.

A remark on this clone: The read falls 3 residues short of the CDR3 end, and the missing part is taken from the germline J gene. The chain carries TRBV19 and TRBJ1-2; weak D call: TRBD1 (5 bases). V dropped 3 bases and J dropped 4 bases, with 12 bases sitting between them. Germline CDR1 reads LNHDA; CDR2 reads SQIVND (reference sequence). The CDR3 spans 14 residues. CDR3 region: CASSMGGGPYGYTF. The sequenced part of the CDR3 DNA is TGTGCCAGTAGTATGGGGGGAGGACCCTATGGC.

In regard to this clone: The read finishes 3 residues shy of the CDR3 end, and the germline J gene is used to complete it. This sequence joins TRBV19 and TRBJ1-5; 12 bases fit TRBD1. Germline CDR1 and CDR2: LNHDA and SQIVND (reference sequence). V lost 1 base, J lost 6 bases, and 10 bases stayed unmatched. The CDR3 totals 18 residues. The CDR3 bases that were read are TGTGCCAGTAGTATAGGTGGTATTGGGACAGGGGGCCCTCAGCCC. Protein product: CASSIGGIGTGGPQP. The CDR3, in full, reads CASSIGGIGTGGPQPQHF.

CDR3 loop: CSAFFARDTEAFF. The covered CDR3 bases are TGCAGTGCTTTTTTCGCGCGGGACACTGAA. The chain uses TRBV20-1 and TRBJ1-1; no clear D gene. The CDR3 goes on 3 residues after the read ends, and that part is filled in from the germline J gene. Germline CDR1 DFQATT, CDR2 SNEGSKA (reference sequence). The CDR3 length is 13 residues. Between the trimmed V and J ends, which lost 5 bases and 3 bases, there was a span of 13 bases.

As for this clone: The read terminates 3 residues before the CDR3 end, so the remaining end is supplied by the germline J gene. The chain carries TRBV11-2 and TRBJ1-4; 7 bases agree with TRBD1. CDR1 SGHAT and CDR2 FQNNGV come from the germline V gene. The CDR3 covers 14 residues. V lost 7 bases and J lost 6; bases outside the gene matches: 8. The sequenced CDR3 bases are TGTGCCAGCAAGAAGGACAGGAATTATGAAAAA. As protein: CASKKDRNYEK. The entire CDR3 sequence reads CASKKDRNYEKLFF.

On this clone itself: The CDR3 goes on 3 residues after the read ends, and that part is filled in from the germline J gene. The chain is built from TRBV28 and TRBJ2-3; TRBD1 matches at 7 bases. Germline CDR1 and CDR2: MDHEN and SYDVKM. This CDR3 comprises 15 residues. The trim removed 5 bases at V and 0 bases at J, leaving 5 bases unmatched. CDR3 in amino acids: CASSRPTGSTDTQYF. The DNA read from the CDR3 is TGTGCCAGCAGTCGACCGACAGGGAGCACAGATACG.

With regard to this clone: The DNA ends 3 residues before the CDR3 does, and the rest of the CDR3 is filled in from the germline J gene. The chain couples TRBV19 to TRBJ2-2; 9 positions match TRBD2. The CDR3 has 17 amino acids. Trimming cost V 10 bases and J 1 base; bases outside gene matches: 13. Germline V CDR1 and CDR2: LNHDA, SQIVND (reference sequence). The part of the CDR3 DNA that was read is TGTGCCACCTACCACTTACTAGCGGGTGGGAACACCGGGGAG. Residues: CATYHLLAGGNTGE. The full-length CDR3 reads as CATYHLLAGGNTGELFF.

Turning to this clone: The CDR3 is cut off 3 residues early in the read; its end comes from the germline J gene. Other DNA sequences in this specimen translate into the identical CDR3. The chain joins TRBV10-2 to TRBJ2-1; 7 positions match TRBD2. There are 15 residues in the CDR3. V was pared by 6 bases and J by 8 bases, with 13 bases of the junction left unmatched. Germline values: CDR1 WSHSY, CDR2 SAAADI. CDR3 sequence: CASRPTGAGNYEQFF. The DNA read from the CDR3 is TGCGCCAGCAGGCCAACGGGAGCGGGGAATTATGAG.

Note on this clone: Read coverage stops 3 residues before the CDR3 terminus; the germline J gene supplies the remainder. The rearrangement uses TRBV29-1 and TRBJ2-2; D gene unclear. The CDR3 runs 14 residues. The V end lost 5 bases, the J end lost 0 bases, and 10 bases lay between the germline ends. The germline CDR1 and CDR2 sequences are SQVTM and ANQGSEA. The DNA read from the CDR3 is TGCAGCGTTAGGAGTCTAGCGAACACCGGGGAG. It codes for CSVRSLANTGE. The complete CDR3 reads CSVRSLANTGELFF.

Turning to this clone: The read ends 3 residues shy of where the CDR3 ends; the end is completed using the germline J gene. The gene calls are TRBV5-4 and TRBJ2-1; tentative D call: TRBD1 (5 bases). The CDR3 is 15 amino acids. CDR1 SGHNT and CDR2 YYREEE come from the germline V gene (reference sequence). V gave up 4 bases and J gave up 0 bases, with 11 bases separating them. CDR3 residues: CASSITGYSYNEQFF. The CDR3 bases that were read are TGTGCCAGCAGCATCACAGGATACTCCTACAATGAG. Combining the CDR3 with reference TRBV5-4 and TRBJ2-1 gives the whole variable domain ETGVTQSPTHLIKTRGQQVTLRCSSQSGHNTVSWYQQALGQGPQFIFQYYREEENGRGNFPPRFSGLQFPNYSSELNVNALELDDSALYLCASSITGYSYNEQFFGPGTRLTVL.

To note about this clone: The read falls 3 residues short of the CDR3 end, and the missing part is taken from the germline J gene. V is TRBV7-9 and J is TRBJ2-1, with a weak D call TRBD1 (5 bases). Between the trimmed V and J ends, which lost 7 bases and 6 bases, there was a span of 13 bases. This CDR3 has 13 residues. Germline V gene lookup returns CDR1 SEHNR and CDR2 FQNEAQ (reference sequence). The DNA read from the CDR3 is TGTGCCAGCAAACAGGAGCTACGCAATGAG. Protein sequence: CASKQELRNE. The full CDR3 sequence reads CASKQELRNEQFF.

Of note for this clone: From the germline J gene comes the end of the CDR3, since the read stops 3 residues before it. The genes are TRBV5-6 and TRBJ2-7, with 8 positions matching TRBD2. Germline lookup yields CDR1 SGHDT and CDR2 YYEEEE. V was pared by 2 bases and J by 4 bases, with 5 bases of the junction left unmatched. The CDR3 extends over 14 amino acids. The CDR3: CASSFSGGGYEQYF. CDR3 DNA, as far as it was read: TGTGCCAGCAGCTTCAGCGGGGGCGGATACGAG.

The sequenced part of the CDR3 DNA is TGTGCCAGCAGTTTGGGGGCGGAAGGC. Translated: CASSLGAEG. The complete CDR3 protein is CASSLGAEGYTF. The rearrangement uses TRBV12-3 or TRBV12-4 and TRBJ1-2; D may be TRBD1 (6 bases). The read stops 3 residues short of the end of the CDR3; the missing end is completed from the germline J gene. The CDR3 length is 12 residues.

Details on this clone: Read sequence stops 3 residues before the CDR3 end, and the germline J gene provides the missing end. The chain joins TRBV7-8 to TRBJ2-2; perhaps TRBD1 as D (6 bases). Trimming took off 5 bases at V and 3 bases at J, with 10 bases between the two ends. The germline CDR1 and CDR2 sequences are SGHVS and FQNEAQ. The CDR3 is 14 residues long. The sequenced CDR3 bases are TGTGCCAGCAGCGGGACAAGGCACACCGGGGAG. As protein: CASSGTRHTGE. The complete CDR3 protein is CASSGTRHTGELFF.

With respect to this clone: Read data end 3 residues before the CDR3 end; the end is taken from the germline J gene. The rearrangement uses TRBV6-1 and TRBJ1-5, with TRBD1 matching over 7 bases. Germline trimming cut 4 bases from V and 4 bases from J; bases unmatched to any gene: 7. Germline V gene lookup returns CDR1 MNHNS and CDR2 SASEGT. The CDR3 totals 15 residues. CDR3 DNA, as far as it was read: TGTGCCAGCAGTGTAACAGGGGCTCGTAATCAGCCC. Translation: CASSVTGARNQP. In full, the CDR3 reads CASSVTGARNQPQHF.

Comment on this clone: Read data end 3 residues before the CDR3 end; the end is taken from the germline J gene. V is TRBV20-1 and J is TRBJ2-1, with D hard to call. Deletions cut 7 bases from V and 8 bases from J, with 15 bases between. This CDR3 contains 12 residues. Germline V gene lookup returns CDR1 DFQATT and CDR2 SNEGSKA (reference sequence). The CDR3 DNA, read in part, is TGCAGTGTACCCCCATACAACCATGAG. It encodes CSVPPYNHE. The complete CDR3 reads CSVPPYNHEQFF.

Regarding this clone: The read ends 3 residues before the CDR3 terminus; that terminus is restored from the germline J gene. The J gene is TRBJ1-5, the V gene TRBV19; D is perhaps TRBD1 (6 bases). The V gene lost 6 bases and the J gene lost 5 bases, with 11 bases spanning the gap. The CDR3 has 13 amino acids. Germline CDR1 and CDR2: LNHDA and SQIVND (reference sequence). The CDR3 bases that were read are TGTGCCAGTAGCACACAGGGATATCAGCCC. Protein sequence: CASSTQGYQP. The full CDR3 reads CASSTQGYQPQHF.

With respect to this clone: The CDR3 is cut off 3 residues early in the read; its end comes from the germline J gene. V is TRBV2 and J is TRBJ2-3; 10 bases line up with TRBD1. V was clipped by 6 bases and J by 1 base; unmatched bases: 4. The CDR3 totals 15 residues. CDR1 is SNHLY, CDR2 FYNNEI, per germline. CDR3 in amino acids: CASSKDRGGTDTQYF. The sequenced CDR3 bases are TGTGCCAGCAGCAAGGACAGGGGGGGCACAGATACG.

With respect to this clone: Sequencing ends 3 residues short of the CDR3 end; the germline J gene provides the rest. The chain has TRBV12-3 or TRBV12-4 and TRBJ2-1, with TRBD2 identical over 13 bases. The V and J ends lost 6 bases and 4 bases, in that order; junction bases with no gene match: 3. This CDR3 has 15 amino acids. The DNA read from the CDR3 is TGTGCCAGCAGACTAGCGGGAGGGCCGTACAATGAG. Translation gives CASRLAGGPYNE. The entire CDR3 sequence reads CASRLAGGPYNEQFF.

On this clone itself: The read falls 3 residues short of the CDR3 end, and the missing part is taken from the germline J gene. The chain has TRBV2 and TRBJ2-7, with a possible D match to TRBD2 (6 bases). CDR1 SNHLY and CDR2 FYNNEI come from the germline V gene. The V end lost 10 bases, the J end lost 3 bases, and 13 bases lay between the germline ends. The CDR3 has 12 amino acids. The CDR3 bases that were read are TGTGCCATCTTCGTGGGGGGCTACGAG. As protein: CAIFVGGYE. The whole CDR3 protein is CAIFVGGYEQYF.